This is a list of T cell receptor beta chains from one sample in a study of long-term antiretroviral therapy in people with HIV. The repertoire was sequenced with immunoSEQ multiplex PCR; TCRdb's copy has only in-frame clones and lacks some. This table holds 25,000 to 35,000 clones, about 94% found once. The source material was unsorted PBMCs, sampled around 7.4 years after starting antiretroviral therapy. Receptors were obtained from a man aged 50 to 59 with HIV. CDR3s include the opening cysteine and the closing phenylalanine or tryptophan. D genes are given only for firm matches. Clone sizes are given selectively: once, few, many, or a class where the clone is expanded.

.	TRBV11-2	.	TRBJ1-4	CASSITGTQAVQKLFF	TGTGCCAGCAGCATAACCGGGACCCAAGCGGTCCAAAAACTGTTTTTT
TRBD2	TRBV6-4	.	TRBJ2-2	CASSDSTGTSGGNTGELFF	TGTGCCAGCAGTGACTCCACAGGGACTAGCGGGGGGAACACCGGGGAGCTGTTTTTT
.	TRBV19	once	TRBJ2-7	CASSPAAEYEQYF	TGTGCCAGTAGTCCGGCGGCGGAATACGAGCAGTACTTC
.	TRBV5-1	.	TRBJ2-6	CASSLGPGAGANVLTF	TGCGCCAGCAGCTTGGGACCAGGGGCTGGGGCCAACGTCCTGACTTTC
.	TRBV5-3	.	TRBJ2-7	CARSLGSGCGQYF	TGTGCCAGAAGCTTGGGGTCAGGGTGCGGGCAGTACTTC
TRBD1	TRBV19	.	TRBJ2-7	CASSIGGQADYEQYF	TGTGCCAGTAGTATCGGCGGACAGGCGGACTACGAGCAGTACTTC
TRBD1	TRBV6-6	once	TRBJ2-7	CASSYDRDSYEQYF	TGTGCCAGCAGTTACGACAGGGACTCCTACGAGCAGTACTTC
.	TRBV7-8	.	TRBJ1-5	CASSLFRGPSNQPQHF	TGTGCCAGCAGCTTATTCCGCGGACCCAGCAATCAGCCCCAGCATTTT
.	TRBV11-2	.	TRBJ2-3	CASSSLTASRDTQYF	TGTGCCAGCAGCTCCCTGACGGCGTCTAGAGATACGCAGTATTTT
TRBD1	TRBV7-6	.	TRBJ1-5	CASSLSTGLGQPQHF	TGTGCCAGCAGCCTATCGACAGGGTTGGGTCAGCCCCAGCATTTT
.	TRBV10-1	.	TRBJ2-7	CASSVGYEQYF	TGCGCCAGCAGTGTGGGATACGAGCAGTACTTC
TRBD1	TRBV10-2	.	TRBJ2-2	CASSGAVGQLNTGELFF	TGCGCCAGCAGTGGGGCGGTGGGACAGTTGAACACCGGGGAGCTGTTTTTT
TRBD2	TRBV9	.	TRBJ2-2	CASSGLTSGGDPNTGELFF	TGTGCCAGCAGCGGACTGACTAGCGGGGGGGACCCGAACACCGGGGAGCTGTTTTTT
.	TRBV11-2	.	TRBJ1-4	CASSSLGRGATNEKLFF	TGTGCCAGCAGCTCCCTAGGCCGGGGTGCAACTAATGAAAAACTGTTTTTT
.	TRBV30	.	TRBJ2-2	CAWSPGLNTGELFF	TGTGCCTGGAGCCCCGGACTGAACACCGGGGAGCTGTTTTTT
.	TRBV7-9	once	TRBJ2-7	CATEGTSYEQYF	TGTGCTACGGAGGGGACCTCCTACGAGCAGTACTTC
TRBD2	TRBV9	.	TRBJ2-1	CASSAPGGAQEQFF	TGTGCCAGCAGCGCACCCGGGGGGGCCCAAGAGCAGTTCTTC
.	TRBV7-9	.	TRBJ1-2	CASSNTRGSNYGYTF	TGTGCCAGCAGCAACACTAGGGGCAGTAACTATGGCTACACCTTC
.	TRBV4-3	.	TRBJ2-7	CASSQGQKDGTEQYF	TGCGCCAGCAGCCAAGGTCAAAAGGACGGTACAGAGCAGTACTTC
.	TRBV5-1	.	TRBJ2-7	CASSPVPFYEQYF	TGCGCCAGCAGCCCGGTACCTTTCTACGAGCAGTACTTC
.	TRBV19	.	TRBJ1-1	CASSIRGAAEAFF	TGTGCCAGTAGTATACGAGGGGCGGCTGAAGCTTTCTTT
.	TRBV30	.	TRBJ2-1	CAWSGSSYNEQFF	TGTGCCTGGAGCGGGTCCTCCTACAATGAGCAGTTCTTC
TRBD1	TRBV18	.	TRBJ1-1	CASLDRGHTEAFF	TGTGCCAGCCTCGACAGGGGACACACTGAAGCTTTCTTT
.	TRBV6-1	.	TRBJ1-2	CASSEDSSPNYGYTF	TGTGCCAGCAGTGAAGACAGCTCACCTAACTATGGCTACACCTTC
.	TRBV27	.	TRBJ2-2	CASSLTLGRANTGELFF	TGTGCCAGCAGTTTAACACTGGGAAGAGCGAACACCGGGGAGCTGTTTTTT
.	TRBV19	.	TRBJ2-7	CASSAQGRSSYEQYF	TGTGCCAGTAGTGCACAGGGCCGGAGCTCCTACGAGCAGTACTTC
TRBD1	TRBV5-6	.	TRBJ1-1	CASSLETGTEAFF	TGTGCCAGCAGCTTGGAGACAGGGACTGAAGCTTTCTTT
TRBD1	TRBV29-1	.	TRBJ2-7	CSAGWTGSSYEQYF	TGCAGCGCTGGCTGGACAGGGAGCTCCTACGAGCAGTACTTC
TRBD1	TRBV29-1	.	TRBJ2-1	CSVEDPQGNNEQFF	TGCAGCGTTGAAGATCCACAGGGGAACAATGAGCAGTTCTTC
TRBD2	TRBV27	.	TRBJ2-2	CASSKAGGHPGELFF	TGTGCCAGCAGTAAAGCGGGGGGGCACCCCGGGGAGCTGTTTTTT
.	TRBV4-3	.	TRBJ2-3	CASSRGYGDTQYF	TGCGCCAGCAGCAGGGGGTACGGAGATACGCAGTATTTT
.	TRBV29-1	.	TRBJ2-5	CSVPVGETQYF	TGCAGCGTACCAGTCGGGGAGACCCAGTACTTC
.	TRBV7-6	once	TRBJ2-1	CASSLADNEQFF	TGTGCCAGCAGCTTAGCCGATAATGAGCAGTTCTTC
.	TRBV6-1	.	TRBJ1-1	CALELMNTEAFF	TGTGCCCTGGAGTTAATGAACACTGAAGCTTTCTTT
.	TRBV4-1	once	TRBJ1-1	CASSPGLGEGDTEAFF	TGCGCCAGCAGCCCTGGGCTCGGGGAGGGAGACACTGAAGCTTTCTTT
TRBD1	TRBV9	.	TRBJ2-7	CASSVDRGGDYEQYF	TGTGCCAGCAGCGTGGACAGGGGGGGTGACTACGAGCAGTACTTC
.	TRBV7-9	.	TRBJ1-1	CASSLITGLNTEAFF	TGTGCCAGCAGCTTAATAACAGGATTGAACACTGAAGCTTTCTTT
TRBD1	TRBV30	.	TRBJ1-5	CAWSSTGEAQPQHF	TGTGCCTGGAGTTCGACAGGGGAGGCTCAGCCCCAGCATTTT
TRBD1	TRBV5-1	.	TRBJ1-1	CASSLAPQGGGTEAFF	TGCGCCAGCAGCCTGGCCCCACAGGGGGGTGGCACTGAAGCTTTCTTT
TRBD1	TRBV5-8	.	TRBJ2-7	CASSLAGTGGYEQYF	TGTGCCAGCAGCTTGGCCGGGACAGGGGGCTACGAGCAGTACTTC
TRBD1	TRBV5-4	.	TRBJ1-2	CASRFAGTGGGGYTF	TGTGCCAGCAGATTCGCCGGGACAGGCGGTGGGGGCTACACCTTC
.	TRBV21-1	.	TRBJ1-6	CASSQDRGSYNSPLHF	TGTGCCAGCAGTCAGGACAGGGGCTCCTATAATTCACCCCTCCACTTT
.	TRBV2	.	TRBJ1-2	CASSRDIRTYGYTF	TGTGCCAGCAGTAGGGACATCCGGACCTATGGCTACACCTTC
TRBD2	TRBV6-1	.	TRBJ2-3	CASSVAGGTDTQYF	TGTGCCAGCAGTGTCGCGGGGGGGACAGATACGCAGTATTTT
TRBD1	TRBV5-6	.	TRBJ2-7	CASSSGQIRLSPSYEQYF	TGTGCCAGCAGCTCGGGACAGATTAGACTCTCCCCTTCCTACGAGCAGTACTTC
TRBD1	TRBV28	.	TRBJ1-1	CASTGTGNTEAFF	TGTGCCAGCACCGGGACAGGGAACACTGAAGCTTTCTTT
.	TRBV6-5	.	TRBJ2-2	CASKRGLNTGELFF	TGTGCCAGCAAGCGAGGATTGAACACCGGGGAGCTGTTTTTT
.	TRBV4-2	.	TRBJ1-1	CASSQRGLNTEAFF	TGTGCCAGCAGCCAGAGGGGTCTGAACACTGAAGCTTTCTTT
.	TRBV5-8	.	TRBJ2-3	CASSRRSGDTQYF	TGTGCCAGCAGCCGCCGGAGCGGGGATACGCAGTATTTT
TRBD1	TRBV7-9	.	TRBJ1-1	CASSRTGDGAFF	TGTGCCAGCAGCCGTACAGGGGACGGGGCTTTCTTT
TRBD1	TRBV7-3	.	TRBJ2-5	CASSLYGQGGETQYF	TGTGCCAGCAGCTTATATGGACAGGGCGGCGAGACCCAGTACTTC
TRBD2	TRBV6-1	few	TRBJ2-7	CASSEGGGGQYF	TGTGCCAGCAGTGAAGGCGGCGGGGGGCAGTACTTC
TRBD2	TRBV6-1	.	TRBJ2-3	CASSELRGVTDTQYF	TGTGCCAGCAGTGAATTGCGGGGGGTCACAGATACGCAGTATTTT
TRBD2	TRBV11-2	.	TRBJ2-3	CASSLGLQRGGTDTQYF	TGTGCCAGCAGCTTAGGGCTTCAGCGGGGGGGCACAGATACGCAGTATTTT
.	TRBV5-6	.	TRBJ2-3	CASSLYNTQYF	TGTGCCAGCAGCCTTTACAATACGCAGTATTTT
.	TRBV15	.	TRBJ2-5	CATSWRGPRGETQYF	TGTGCCACCAGCTGGCGGGGTCCGAGAGGCGAGACCCAGTACTTC
.	TRBV29-1	.	TRBJ1-5	CSVGGTANQPQHF	TGCAGCGTGGGGGGTACGGCGAATCAGCCCCAGCATTTT